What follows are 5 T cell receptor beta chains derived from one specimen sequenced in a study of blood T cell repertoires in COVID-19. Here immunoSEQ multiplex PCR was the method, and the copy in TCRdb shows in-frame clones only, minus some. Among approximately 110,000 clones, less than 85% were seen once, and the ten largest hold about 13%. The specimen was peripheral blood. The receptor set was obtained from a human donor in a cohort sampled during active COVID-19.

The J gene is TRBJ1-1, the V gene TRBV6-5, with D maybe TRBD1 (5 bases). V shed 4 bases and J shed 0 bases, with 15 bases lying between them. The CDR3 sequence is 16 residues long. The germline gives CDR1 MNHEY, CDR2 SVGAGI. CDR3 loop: CASSWGVRVVNTEAFF. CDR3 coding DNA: TGTGCCAGCAGTTGGGGGGTGAGGGTTGTGAACACTGAAGCTTTCTTT.

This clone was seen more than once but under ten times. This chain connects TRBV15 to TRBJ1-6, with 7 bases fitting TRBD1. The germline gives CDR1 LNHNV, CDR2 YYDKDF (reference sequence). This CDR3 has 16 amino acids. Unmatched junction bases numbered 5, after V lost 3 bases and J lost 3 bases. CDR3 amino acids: CATSSTHRGYNSPLHF. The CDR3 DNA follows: TGTGCCACCAGCAGCACACACAGGGGCTATAATTCACCCCTCCACTTT.

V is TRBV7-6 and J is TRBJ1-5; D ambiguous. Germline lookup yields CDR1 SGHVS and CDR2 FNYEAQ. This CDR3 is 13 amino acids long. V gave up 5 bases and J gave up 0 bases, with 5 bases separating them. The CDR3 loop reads CASSRDSNQPQHF. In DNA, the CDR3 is TGTGCCAGCAGCCGAGATAGCAATCAGCCCCAGCATTTT.

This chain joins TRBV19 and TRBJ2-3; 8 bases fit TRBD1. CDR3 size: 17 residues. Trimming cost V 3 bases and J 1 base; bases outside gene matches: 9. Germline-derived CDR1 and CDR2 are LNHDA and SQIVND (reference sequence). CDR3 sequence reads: CASSIQGAYHGTDTQYF. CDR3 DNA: TGTGCCAGTAGTATTCAGGGGGCCTATCACGGCACAGATACGCAGTATTTT. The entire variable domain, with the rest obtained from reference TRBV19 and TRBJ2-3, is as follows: DGGITQSPKYLFRKEGQNVTLSCEQNLNHDAMYWYRQDPGQGLRLIYYSQIVNDFQKGDIAEGYSVSREKKESFPLTVTSAQKNPTAFYLCASSIQGAYHGTDTQYFGPGTRLTVL.

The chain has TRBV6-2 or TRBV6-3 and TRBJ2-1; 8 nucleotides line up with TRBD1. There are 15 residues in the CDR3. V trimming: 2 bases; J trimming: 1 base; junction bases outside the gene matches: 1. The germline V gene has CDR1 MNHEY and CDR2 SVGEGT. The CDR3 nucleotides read TGTGCCAGCAGTTACCGGACAGGGTCCTACAATGAGCAGTTCTTC. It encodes CASSYRTGSYNEQFF.